Sequencing of this T cell receptor beta chain was carried out in a study of cytomegalovirus exposure and HLA in healthy donors. The CDR3 spans 16 residues. Findings of the study overall: The study listed 150 to 200 cytomegalovirus-associated TCR beta chains.

The study ran its PCR with 60 Vbeta and 13 Jbeta primers. Repertoires were generated with immunoSEQ multiplex PCR, while TCRdb's copy carries only in-frame clones and drops some. The data contain roughly 76,000 clones, 70% to 80% of them singletons. Comments on this clone: What it binds is not known.

The source of this sequence is a man aged 25 to 40 in good health and CMV-seronegative. The V and J genes are TRBV21-1 and TRBJ2-2; TRBD1 was called by the table and not checked on the DNA. TRBV21-1 is designated a pseudogene. Sample: PBMCs. The CDR3 protein is CARNSGTGKDTGELFF. CDR3 coding DNA: TGTGCCAGGAATTCCGGGACAGGGAAGGACACCGGGGAGCTGTTTTTT.